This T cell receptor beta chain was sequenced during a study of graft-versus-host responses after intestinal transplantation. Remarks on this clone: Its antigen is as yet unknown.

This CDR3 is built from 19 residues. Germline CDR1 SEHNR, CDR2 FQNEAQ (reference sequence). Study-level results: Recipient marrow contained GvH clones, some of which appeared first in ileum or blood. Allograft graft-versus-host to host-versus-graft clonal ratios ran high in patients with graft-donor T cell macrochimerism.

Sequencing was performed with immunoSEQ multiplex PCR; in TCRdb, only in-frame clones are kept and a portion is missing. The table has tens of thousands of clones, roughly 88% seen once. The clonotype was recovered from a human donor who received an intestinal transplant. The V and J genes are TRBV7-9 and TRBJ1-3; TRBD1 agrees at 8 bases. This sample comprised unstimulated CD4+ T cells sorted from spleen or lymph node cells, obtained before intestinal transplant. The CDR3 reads CASLPGTGFFLSSGNTIYF. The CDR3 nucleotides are TGTGCTTCTCTCCCCGGGACAGGTTTCTTCCTCTCCTCTGGAAACACCATATATTTT.